One sample yielded the 2 T cell receptor beta chains listed below, sequenced in a study of shared T cell receptors in the human thymus. Assay used: immunoSEQ multiplex PCR; TCRdb lists only in-frame clones, some missing. This sample yields 55,000 to 75,000 clones, of which about 95% are seen a single time; around 0.033% belongs to the top ten. Input material: thymocytes. The receptors stem from a human donor.

The chain recombines TRBV14 with TRBJ2-7, with D possibly matching TRBD1 (6 bases). V was shortened by 0 bases and J by 4 bases, with 16 bases between the two germline ends. The germline V gene encodes CDR1 SGHDN and CDR2 FVKESK. CDR3 length equals 16 residues. CDR3 DNA sequence: TGTGCCAGCAGCCAAGACGCCGACAGGCCGGATTACGAGCAGTACTTC. It translates to CASSQDADRPDYEQYF.

This clone was detected only once. This chain connects TRBV4-1 to TRBJ2-5, with D perhaps matching TRBD2 (6 bases). The CDR3 extends over 16 amino acids. Between the trimmed V and J ends, which lost 0 bases and 2 bases, there was a span of 13 bases. Germline loops: CDR1 MGHRA, CDR2 YSYEKL. In nucleotides, the CDR3 is TGCGCCAGCAGCCAAGATTGGGTGGGGGGACAAGAGACCCAGTACTTC. Translation gives CASSQDWVGGQETQYF.